The 5 T cell receptor beta chains listed next were all sequenced from one sample in a study of OX40 agonist ivuxolimab in advanced cancers. This table comes from immunoSEQ multiplex PCR, and its TCRdb copy is limited to in-frame clones, with some not included. This table has approximately 35,000 clones, approximately 79% appearing once. The sample here was CD4+ or CD8+ T cells sorted from blood, taken in a trial of the OX40 agonist ivuxolimab. These receptors were obtained from an adult with an advanced solid tumor such as melanoma, head and neck, liver or kidney cancer.

The J gene is TRBJ2-3, the V gene TRBV19; no clear D gene. V was cut by 2 bases and J by 2 bases, with 11 bases left in between. There are 15 residues in the CDR3. CDR1 and CDR2 from the germline V gene are LNHDA and SQIVND (reference sequence). The CDR3 DNA is TGTGCCAGTAGTATATCAGGCGGATTCACAGATACGCAGTATTTT. It specifies CASSISGGFTDTQYF.

This clone was seen more than once but under ten times. The chain combines TRBV6-5 with TRBJ1-1, with 8 bases fitting TRBD1. Germline V gives CDR1 MNHEY, CDR2 SVGAGI. The trim removed 10 bases at V and 0 bases at J, leaving 4 bases unmatched. The CDR3 extends over 13 amino acids. The CDR3 sequence: CATGQGLNTEAFF. The CDR3 DNA follows: TGTGCCACAGGACAGGGACTGAACACTGAAGCTTTCTTT.

This clone has just one count. This chain connects TRBV30 to TRBJ1-2, with D possibly matching TRBD1 (5 bases). Germline lookup yields CDR1 GTSNPN and CDR2 SVGIG (reference sequence). V was trimmed by 3 bases and J by 4 bases, leaving 12 bases between them. The CDR3 is made up of 13 amino acids. The CDR3 DNA reads TGTGCCTGGAGACCCGGGGGTGCCTATGGCTACACCTTC. This gives the protein CAWRPGGAYGYTF.

V usage is TRBV19 and J usage is TRBJ1-1; D may be TRBD1 (5 bases). Between the trimmed V and J ends, which lost 3 bases and 1 base, there was a span of 6 bases. The CDR3 is made up of 13 amino acids. Germline loops: CDR1 LNHDA, CDR2 SQIVND (reference sequence). The CDR3 DNA follows: TGTGCCAGTAGTATCGGGGGGAACACTGAAGCTTTCTTT. It encodes CASSIGGNTEAFF.

The CDR3: CASSDIGQGAPKEKKLFF. The CDR3 DNA follows: TGTGCCAGCAGTGACATAGGGCAGGGAGCTCCCAAAGAAAAAAAACTGTTTTTT. The V gene is TRBV6-1, the J gene TRBJ1-4, with D possibly TRBD1 on 5 matching bases. This CDR3 contains 18 residues. Trimming shortened V by 3 bases and J by 9 bases, and 26 bases separated the two germline ends. In germline, CDR1 is MNHNS, CDR2 SASEGT.